The sequence of this T cell receptor beta chain was determined in a study of T cells in Graves' hyperthyroidism and ophthalmopathy. Broader study findings: Ophthalmopathy was separated from stable hyperthyroidism by a 13 V-J model. Blood also contained most expanded thyroid clonotypes above 0.001.

The ends were cut back, 2 bases at V and 3 bases at J, with 12 bases in the middle. This CDR3 has 14 residues. The germline V gene has CDR1 SGHRS and CDR2 YFSETQ. This clonotype occurred a few times. The antigen remains undetermined. RNA transcripts served as the template for amplifying TCR beta CDR3 regions. Carried out on the TCR CDR3, a first-round RT-PCR used the HTBI primer set. MiXCR, run by TCRdb on the multiplex PCR reads, gives a single entry per CDR3 protein. The profile covers roughly 350,000 distinct CDR3 sequences, with around 14% appearing a single time and around 25% taken by the ten largest. PBMCs were sourced from 9 to 10 ml fresh peripheral blood.

The chain is built from TRBV5-1 and TRBJ2-7; possible D gene TRBD1, 5 bases. The sequence derives from a woman aged 25-40 years with Graves' hyperthyroidism. The sequenced sample consisted of blood. CDR3 loop: CASSFQGQGYEQYF. CDR3 nucleotides: TGCGCCAGCAGCTTCCAGGGCCAGGGCTACGAGCAGTACTTC. Variable domain in full (rest from reference TRBV5-1 and TRBJ2-7): KAGVTQTPRYLIKTRGQQVTLSCSPISGHRSVSWYQQTPGQGLQFLFEYFSETQRNKGNFPGRFSGRQFSNSRSEMNVSTLELGDSALYLCASSFQGQGYEQYFGPGTRLTVT.